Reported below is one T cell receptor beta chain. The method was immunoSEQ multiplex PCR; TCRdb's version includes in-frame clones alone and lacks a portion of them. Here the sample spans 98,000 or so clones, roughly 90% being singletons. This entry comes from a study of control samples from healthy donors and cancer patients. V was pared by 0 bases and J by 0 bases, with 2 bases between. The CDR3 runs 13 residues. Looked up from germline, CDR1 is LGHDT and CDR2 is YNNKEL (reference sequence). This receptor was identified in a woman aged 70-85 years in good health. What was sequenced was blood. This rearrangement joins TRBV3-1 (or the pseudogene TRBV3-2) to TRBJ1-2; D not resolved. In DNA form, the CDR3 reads TGTGCCAGCAGCCAAGAACCTAACTATGGCTACACCTTC. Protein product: CASSQEPNYGYTF.